The clone carrying this T cell receptor beta chain was observed a single time. Its target is unknown. This entry is derived from a study of T cell repertoires in cytomegalovirus infection. Notes on the study in general: The ex vivo response was dominated by HLA-C-restricted CMV-specific TCR beta clonotypes.

Germline V gives CDR1 MGHDK, CDR2 SYGVNS. The CDR3 contains 13 residues. V shed 7 bases and J shed 2 bases, with 8 bases lying between them. TCRdb reprocessed the reads with MiXCR, giving one entry per CDR3 protein. There are around 540,000 distinct CDR3 sequences in the sample; 33% occur only once, and about 17% lies in the top ten. The chain is built from TRBV25-1 and TRBJ2-2; D gene uncertain. The sample in question was cultured PBMCs, obtained from culture after CMV antigen stimulation. The sequence derives from a human donor in good health (CMV status not recorded). Some clones in this sample may be carry-over from other donors' samples. This chain's CDR3 is CASIGTNTGELFF. The CDR3 DNA sequence: TGTGCCAGCATAGGTACCAACACCGGGGAGCTGTTTTTT.